The 26 T cell receptor beta chains below were found in one sample sequenced in a study of shared clonotypes between healthy human individuals. TCRdb's table, derived via immunoSEQ multiplex PCR, lists solely in-frame clones and lacks some. Of roughly 1.5 million clones detected, around 98% appear once; the ten largest clones hold roughly 0.45%. The source material was naive CD4+ T cells sorted from blood. The sample's subset: CD45RA+ positively selected. These receptors originate from a man in his thirties or forties in good health.

The chain recombines TRBV27 with TRBJ2-7, with 8 bases lining up with TRBD1. Germline lookup yields CDR1 MNHEY and CDR2 SMNVEV (reference sequence). Germline trimming cut 3 bases from V and 7 bases from J; bases unmatched to any gene: 8. This CDR3 is built from 14 residues. This CDR3 is CASSFMQGAGEQYF. In DNA, the CDR3 is TGTGCCAGCAGTTTTATGCAGGGGGCGGGGGAGCAGTACTTC.

CDR3 loop: CACMLQSYNEQFF. DNA for the CDR3: TGTGCCTGCATGTTGCAGTCCTACAATGAGCAGTTCTTC. This chain connects TRBV30 to TRBJ2-1, with D uncertain. Germline V gives CDR1 GTSNPN, CDR2 SVGIG (reference sequence). V gave up 6 bases and J gave up 1 base, with 10 bases separating them. The CDR3 loop spans 13 amino acids.

In regard to this clone: Other nucleotide sequences from this sample produce the same CDR3. The rearrangement uses TRBV19 and TRBJ2-2, with D tentatively TRBD1 (6 bases). Germline CDR1 reads LNHDA; CDR2 reads SQIVND (reference sequence). The CDR3 is 13 amino acids. The V and J ends lost 4 bases and 6 bases respectively, with 9 bases between them. CDR3 amino acids: CASSTRGSGELFF. CDR3 sequence (DNA): TGTGCCAGTAGTACTAGGGGGTCCGGGGAGCTGTTTTTT.

The rearrangement uses TRBV18 and TRBJ1-5, with D unclear. Trimming shortened V by 3 bases and J by 4 bases, and 7 bases separated the two germline ends. CDR3 length: 13 amino acids. The germline V gene has CDR1 KGHSH and CDR2 LQKENI. Here the CDR3 reads CASSPADNQPQHF. DNA of the CDR3: TGTGCCAGCTCACCCGCAGATAATCAGCCCCAGCATTTT.

V and J are TRBV27 and TRBJ2-5; D remains ambiguous. The CDR3 length is 14 residues. The V gene lost 8 bases and the J gene lost 1 base, with 14 bases spanning the gap. In germline, CDR1 is MNHEY, CDR2 SMNVEV (reference sequence). CDR3 loop: CASSRRIFQETQYF. Here the CDR3 DNA reads TGTGCCAGCTCCCGAAGAATTTTCCAAGAGACCCAGTACTTC.

V and J are TRBV10-3 and TRBJ2-3, with D unclear. With 9 bases removed from V and 0 bases from J, the gap between germline ends came to 10 bases. Germline loops: CDR1 ENHRY, CDR2 SYGVKD. This CDR3 region has 13 residues. The CDR3 region is CAIGHDSTDTQYF. The CDR3 DNA is TGTGCCATTGGGCACGACAGCACAGATACGCAGTATTTT.

Worth noting for this clone: Distinct nucleotide sequences in the sample also encode this CDR3. The chain combines TRBV19 with TRBJ2-5, with 7 positions matching TRBD1. The V and J ends lost 0 bases and 1 base, in that order; junction bases with no gene match: 2. The length of the CDR3 is 15 residues. The germline gives CDR1 LNHDA, CDR2 SQIVND (reference sequence). The CDR3 sequence: CASSIDRTGQETQYF. The CDR3, as DNA: TGTGCCAGTAGTATAGATAGGACAGGCCAAGAGACCCAGTACTTC.

This rearrangement joins TRBV14 to TRBJ1-5; possibly TRBD1 for D (6 bases). Deletions cut 6 bases from V and 3 bases from J, with 9 bases between. Germline V CDR1 and CDR2: SGHDN, FVKESK. This CDR3 has 13 residues. The CDR3 region has the DNA TGTGCCAGCAGTAGGGGGTTCAATCAGCCCCAGCATTTT. Translation gives CASSRGFNQPQHF.

Here the CDR3 reads CASSYGLGARDNEQFF. In DNA form, the CDR3 reads TGTGCCAGCAGCTATGGATTAGGGGCGAGGGACAATGAGCAGTTCTTC. This chain joins TRBV7-9 and TRBJ2-1; D is perhaps TRBD1 or TRBD2 (5 bases each). Looked up from germline, CDR1 is SEHNR and CDR2 is FQNEAQ (reference sequence). The length of the CDR3 is 16 residues. The V end was cut by 4 bases, the J end by 5 bases, with 18 bases between.

This clone was seen only once. This rearrangement joins TRBV28 to TRBJ2-1; the D is unclear. This CDR3 is built from 15 residues. Germline V lookup: CDR1 MDHEN, CDR2 SYDVKM. Trimming pared 5 bases from V and 8 bases from J, leaving 19 bases between. The CDR3 spells CASSPPEALSYEQFF. In DNA, the CDR3 is TGTGCCAGCAGTCCGCCTGAGGCTCTTTCCTATGAGCAGTTCTTC.

The J gene is TRBJ2-7, the V gene TRBV28; 9 nucleotides agree with TRBD2. Trimming removed 6 bases from V and 3 bases from J; junction bases left unmatched: 3. Germline assignment: CDR1 MDHEN and CDR2 SYDVKM. The CDR3 spans 13 residues. The CDR3 DNA sequence: TGTGCCAGCAGGGGAGCGGGAGGCTACGAGCAGTACTTC. It codes for CASRGAGGYEQYF.

This chain uses TRBV6-6 with TRBJ2-5, with D maybe TRBD2 (6 bases). V shed 4 bases and J shed 7 bases, with 16 bases lying between them. Germline CDR1 MNHNY, CDR2 SVGAGI (reference sequence). This CDR3 spans 14 amino acids. CDR3 protein: CASSFQGLSGTQYF. DNA for the CDR3: TGTGCCAGCAGTTTCCAGGGACTCTCTGGGACCCAGTACTTC.

This clone is a singleton in its sample. Other nucleotide sequences in the sample specify the same CDR3. The rearrangement links TRBV18 to TRBJ2-1, with 8 bases matching TRBD2. This CDR3 contains 16 residues. Germline V gives CDR1 KGHSH, CDR2 LQKENI. Unmatched junction bases numbered 2, after V lost 1 base and J lost 0 bases. The CDR3 bases are TGTGCCAGCTCACCACAAACTAGCGGCTCCTACAATGAGCAGTTCTTC. It translates to CASSPQTSGSYNEQFF. The entire variable domain, with the rest obtained from reference TRBV18 and TRBJ2-1, is as follows: NAGVMQNPRHLVRRRGQEARLRCSPMKGHSHVYWYRQLPEEGLKFMVYLQKENIIDESGMPKERFSAEFPKEGPSILRIQQVVRGDSAAYFCASSPQTSGSYNEQFFGPGTRLTVL.

The chain uses TRBV11-2 and TRBJ1-2, with 11 bases fitting TRBD1. Germline trimming cut 6 bases from V and 6 bases from J; bases unmatched to any gene: 9. This CDR3 contains 15 residues. Germline values: CDR1 SGHAT, CDR2 FQNNGV. The CDR3 spells CASRRTGGAGDGYTF. The CDR3 DNA is TGTGCCAGCAGAAGGACAGGGGGCGCTGGGGATGGCTACACCTTC.

This clone appeared once. The CDR3: CASGLGLAGVDEQFF. The CDR3 DNA reads TGTGCTAGTGGTTTGGGACTAGCGGGAGTCGATGAGCAGTTCTTC. The rearrangement uses TRBV12-5 and TRBJ2-1, with TRBD2 matching 12 bases. V gave up 1 base and J gave up 8 bases; unmatched junction bases: 3. The CDR3 contains 15 residues. Germline lookup yields CDR1 LGHNT and CDR2 FRNRAP.

The count of this clone is one. The genes are TRBV13 and TRBJ2-1; 12 bases are shared with TRBD2. Losses at the gene ends were 7 bases for V and 0 bases for J; bases not matched to a gene: 1. The germline CDR1 and CDR2 sequences are PRHDT and FYEKMQ (reference sequence). The length of the CDR3 is 15 residues. The DNA of the CDR3 is TGTGCCAGCAAGACTAGCGGGAGCTCCTACAATGAGCAGTTCTTC. Translated, it gives CASKTSGSSYNEQFF.

The rearrangement uses TRBV9 and TRBJ2-1, with D possibly being TRBD2 (6 bases). V lost 0 bases and J 9 bases, leaving 10 bases between the germline ends. CDR1 and CDR2 from the germline V gene are SGDLS and YYNGEE. The CDR3 length is 13 residues. The CDR3 nucleotides read TGTGCCAGCAGCGTAGCGGGAGCTACTGAGCAGTTCTTC. Translated: CASSVAGATEQFF.

The V and J genes are TRBV29-1 and TRBJ2-4; 7 bases are a match to TRBD1. The CDR3 has 14 residues. Germline values: CDR1 SQVTM, CDR2 ANQGSEA. The junction had 4 bases not matched to a gene; V was cut back by 4 bases and J by 1 base. The CDR3 is CSVALTGAKNIQYF. The DNA of the CDR3 is TGCAGCGTTGCTCTGACAGGGGCCAAAAACATTCAGTACTTC.

This clone appeared a single time. The chain recombines TRBV10-3 with TRBJ2-4; a weak D match, TRBD2 (6 bases). CDR3 length: 14 amino acids. The V gene lost 11 bases and the J gene lost 0 bases, with 14 bases spanning the gap. Per the germline V gene, CDR1 is ENHRY and CDR2 is SYGVKD. CDR3 amino acids: CASSGRGAKNIQYF. CDR3 nucleotide sequence: TGTGCCTCATCGGGGCGGGGAGCCAAAAACATTCAGTACTTC.

The CDR3 nucleotides read TGTGCTAGTGCCCTCGGACCCGACTACGAGCAGTACTTC. Protein sequence: CASALGPDYEQYF. V is TRBV12-5 and J is TRBJ2-7; no firm D call. The CDR3 extends over 13 amino acids. Germline lookup yields CDR1 LGHNT and CDR2 FRNRAP. V was clipped by 7 bases and J by 3 bases, with 13 bases between them.

Worth noting for this clone: The same CDR3 arises from other DNA sequences in this sample as well. The chain's CDR3 is CSARGAEQFF. The CDR3 nucleotides read TGCAGTGCTCGAGGAGCTGAGCAGTTCTTC. The chain recombines TRBV20-1 with TRBJ2-1; no definite D call. The V end lost 5 bases, the J end lost 9 bases, and 8 bases lay between the germline ends. The germline gives CDR1 DFQATT, CDR2 SNEGSKA (reference sequence). The CDR3 consists of 10 residues.

Written as DNA, the CDR3 is TGTGCCAGCTCACCGGTCAGGGGCTCCACAGATACGCAGTATTTT. Protein sequence: CASSPVRGSTDTQYF. J is TRBJ2-3 and V is TRBV18; D perhaps matches TRBD1 (6 bases). V dropped 3 bases and J dropped 2 bases, with 12 bases sitting between them. This CDR3 has 15 residues. Germline loops: CDR1 KGHSH, CDR2 LQKENI.

The chain couples TRBV5-4 to TRBJ1-3; D is possibly TRBD1 (5 bases). Germline V gives CDR1 SGHNT, CDR2 YYREEE (reference sequence). V was cut by 0 bases and J by 3 bases, with 16 bases left in between. The CDR3 consists of 17 residues. The CDR3 DNA reads as TGTGCCAGCAGCTTGGGTGGGGCAGCCTTAGGTGGAAACACCATATATTTT. Translating gives CASSLGGAALGGNTIYF. Variable domain in full (rest from reference TRBV5-4 and TRBJ1-3): ETGVTQSPTHLIKTRGQQVTLRCSSQSGHNTVSWYQQALGQGPQFIFQYYREEENGRGNFPPRFSGLQFPNYSSELNVNALELDDSALYLCASSLGGAALGGNTIYFGEGSWLTVV.

This chain links TRBV25-1 with TRBJ2-7; D gene ambiguous. V was shortened by 2 bases and J by 3 bases, with 8 bases between the two germline ends. This CDR3 is built from 13 residues. Per germline, CDR1 MGHDK and CDR2 SYGVNS. CDR3 sequence (DNA): TGTGCCAGCAGTGAAGTCAGGAGCTACGAGCAGTACTTC. It is translated as CASSEVRSYEQYF.

This chain joins TRBV5-6 and TRBJ2-1, with 8 positions matching TRBD2. The germline CDR1 and CDR2 sequences are SGHDT and YYEEEE. The CDR3 totals 16 residues. The ends lost 0 bases at V and 8 bases at J; junction bases unmatched: 10. CDR3 bases: TGTGCCAGCAGCTTGGTTCGGGAGCGGGAGACAGATGAGCAGTTCTTC. It encodes CASSLVRERETDEQFF.

The gene calls are TRBV5-1 and TRBJ1-1, with 7 bases matching TRBD1. V was pared by 4 bases and J by 2 bases, with 8 bases of the junction left unmatched. The germline V gene has CDR1 SGHRS and CDR2 YFSETQ. This CDR3 is 15 amino acids long. CDR3 DNA sequence: TGCGCCAGCAGCCTAACAGGGGTAAGCAACACTGAAGCTTTCTTT. Residues: CASSLTGVSNTEAFF. The whole variable domain, filled in from reference TRBV5-1 and TRBJ1-1, reads KAGVTQTPRYLIKTRGQQVTLSCSPISGHRSVSWYQQTPGQGLQFLFEYFSETQRNKGNFPGRFSGRQFSNSRSEMNVSTLELGDSALYLCASSLTGVSNTEAFFGQGTRLTVV.